This T cell receptor (beta chain) was captured in a study of T cells in Graves' hyperthyroidism and ophthalmopathy. V trimming: 10 bases; J trimming: 3 bases; junction bases outside the gene matches: 7. The germline V gene encodes CDR1 MDHEN and CDR2 SYDVKM. The CDR3 consists of 14 residues. It was RNA transcripts that yielded the amplified TCR beta CDR3 regions. TCR CDR3 regions were first amplified by RT-PCR with HTBI primers. TCRdb independently ran MiXCR on the multiplex PCR reads; one entry per CDR3 protein. The sample lists approximately 610,000 distinct CDR3 sequences; roughly 14% were seen once.

The chain couples TRBV28 to TRBJ2-2; 8 bases are shared with TRBD2. This TCR came from a woman between 40 and 55 years old with Graves' ophthalmopathy. The sequenced sample was blood. The CDR3 DNA reads as TGTGCCACTCGGCTTAGCGGGGACACCGGGGAGCTGTTTTTT. Translating gives CATRLSGDTGELFF.